Below are 21 T cell receptor beta chains sequenced from a single sample in a study of T cell clonotyping in hematopoietic cell transplantation. Regarding time point: recipient sample about 28 days before transplant, after cytoreduction. Method: immunoSEQ multiplex PCR; TCRdb's copy keeps in-frame clones and lacks some. The top ten clones hold under 8% of a sample with 30,000 or so clones, 65% to 80% of them seen once. The sequenced sample was peripheral blood mononuclear cells, obtained before stem cell transplant. These receptor sequences come from a woman in her thirties with chronic myeloid leukemia. Some clones in this sample may be carry-over from other donors' samples.

The CDR3 sequence is CASSLEWGGPEKLFF. CDR3 nucleotide sequence: TGTGCCAGCAGCTTAGAGTGGGGCGGGCCAGAAAAACTGTTTTTT. The genes are TRBV11-2 and TRBJ1-4; the D gene is possibly TRBD1 (5 bases). Trimming cost V 0 bases and J 8 bases, with 13 bases left between them. There are 15 residues in the CDR3. CDR1 and CDR2 from the germline V gene are SGHAT and FQNNGV.

CDR3 in amino acids: CASRAGFLTDTQYF. In nucleotides, the CDR3 is TGTGCCAGTAGGGCGGGGTTCCTCACAGATACGCAGTATTTT. The V and J genes are TRBV19 and TRBJ2-3; perhaps TRBD2 as D (6 bases). Germline V gene lookup returns CDR1 LNHDA and CDR2 SQIVND (reference sequence). V was cut by 6 bases and J by 2 bases, with 12 bases left in between. The CDR3 consists of 14 residues. The entire variable domain, with the rest obtained from reference TRBV19 and TRBJ2-3, is as follows: DGGITQSPKYLFRKEGQNVTLSCEQNLNHDAMYWYRQDPGQGLRLIYYSQIVNDFQKGDIAEGYSVSREKKESFPLTVTSAQKNPTAFYLCASRAGFLTDTQYFGPGTRLTVL.

The chain couples TRBV30 to TRBJ1-2; 8 bases match TRBD1. The germline CDR1 and CDR2 sequences are GTSNPN and SVGIG (reference sequence). The length of the CDR3 is 12 residues. J was trimmed by 4 bases and V by 5 bases; bases with no gene match: 3. CDR3 protein: CAWGGTGYGYTF. The CDR3 DNA reads TGTGCCTGGGGGGGGACAGGCTATGGCTACACCTTC.

This chain links TRBV7-2 with TRBJ1-5, with D unresolved. This CDR3 is 13 amino acids long. Trimming stripped 5 bases from V and 4 bases from J, with 9 bases between. The germline CDR1 and CDR2 sequences are SGHTA and FQGNSA. The CDR3 DNA sequence: TGTGCCAGCAGCCAGGAACAAAATCAGCCCCAGCATTTT. This sequence encodes CASSQEQNQPQHF.

The CDR3 bases are TGTGCCAGCAGCTTAGCTATCGATATCAATGGCTACACCTTC. This codes for CASSLAIDINGYTF. The chain recombines TRBV7-9 with TRBJ1-2; no clear D. V shed 0 bases and J shed 6 bases, with 11 bases lying between them. Germline V gives CDR1 SEHNR, CDR2 FQNEAQ (reference sequence). The CDR3 runs 14 residues.

This clone was detected only once. The chain carries TRBV5-1 and TRBJ1-2; D unresolved. This CDR3 contains 11 residues. Germline CDR1 reads SGHRS; CDR2 reads YFSETQ. Between the trimmed V and J ends, which lost 0 bases and 8 bases, there was a span of 5 bases. The CDR3 loop is CASSLAGGYTF. The CDR3 nucleotides are TGCGCCAGCAGCTTGGCCGGGGGCTACACCTTC.

This clone turned up a few times. This sequence joins TRBV2 and TRBJ1-1, with 8 bases that match TRBD1. Germline CDR1 and CDR2: SNHLY and FYNNEI. The length of the CDR3 is 15 residues. The V segment lost 3 bases and the J segment 1 base; nucleotides outside the gene matches: 4. The CDR3 coding sequence is TGTGCCAGCAGTGATAGAGGGACAGGGAACACTGAAGCTTTCTTT. Encoded protein: CASSDRGTGNTEAFF. Full variable domain (remainder filled in from reference TRBV2 and TRBJ1-1): EPEVTQTPSHQVTQMGQEVILRCVPISNHLYFYWYRQILGQKVEFLVSFYNNEISEKSEIFDDQFSVERPDGSNFTLKIRSTKLEDSAMYFCASSDRGTGNTEAFFGQGTRLTVV.

This clone was counted once. The V gene is TRBV29-1, the J gene TRBJ2-7, with 7 bases that match TRBD2. The J segment lost 5 bases and the V segment lost 3 bases, leaving 1 base of the junction unmatched. Germline CDR1 is SQVTM and CDR2 is ANQGSEA. The CDR3 is 11 residues long. The CDR3 loop reads CSVEGGNEQYF. The CDR3, as DNA: TGCAGCGTTGAGGGAGGGAACGAGCAGTACTTC.

This chain links TRBV1 with TRBJ2-2; the table names TRBD2, a call not compared with the DNA. TRBV1 is shown as a pseudogene. This CDR3 comprises 23 residues. Here the CDR3 reads CTSSQDSPSLIAGGVMNTGELFF. DNA for the CDR3: TGCACCAGCAGCCAAGATTCCCCATCCCTAATAGCGGGGGGGGTAATGAACACCGGGGAGCTGTTTTTT.

The DNA for the CDR3 is TGTGCCAGCAGCTTACTAGGGTTAGATACGCAGTATTTT. Protein product: CASSLLGLDTQYF. This rearrangement joins TRBV7-9 to TRBJ2-3; D uncertain. CDR3 length: 13 amino acids. V was cut by 2 bases and J by 5 bases, with 8 bases left in between. In germline, CDR1 is SEHNR, CDR2 FQNEAQ (reference sequence).

This rearrangement joins TRBV5-1 to TRBJ2-1; no firm D call. Germline CDR1 SGHRS, CDR2 YFSETQ. V was pared by 1 base and J by 0 bases, with 11 bases between. The CDR3 extends over 16 amino acids. This CDR3 reads CASSLYQTSSYNEQFF. As DNA, the CDR3 is TGCGCCAGCAGCTTGTATCAGACGAGCTCCTACAATGAGCAGTTCTTC. Supplemented by reference TRBV5-1 and TRBJ2-1, the full variable domain reads KAGVTQTPRYLIKTRGQQVTLSCSPISGHRSVSWYQQTPGQGLQFLFEYFSETQRNKGNFPGRFSGRQFSNSRSEMNVSTLELGDSALYLCASSLYQTSSYNEQFFGPGTRLTVL.

J is TRBJ2-3 and V is TRBV7-2, with 8 positions matching TRBD2. Losses at the gene ends were 5 bases for V and 4 bases for J; bases not matched to a gene: 11. This CDR3 is built from 16 residues. CDR1 SGHTA and CDR2 FQGNSA come from the germline V gene. The CDR3, as DNA: TGTGCCAGCAGCCCCCGAGCGGGGGTTTTGTCAGATACGCAGTATTTT. Translated, it gives CASSPRAGVLSDTQYF.

The chain uses TRBV5-1 and TRBJ1-1; 8 bases line up with TRBD1. The CDR3 has 15 amino acids. Losses at the gene ends were 2 bases for V and 11 bases for J; bases not matched to a gene: 14. In germline, CDR1 is SGHRS, CDR2 YFSETQ. CDR3 protein: CASSFLPRVRDRAFF. The CDR3 nucleotides are TGCGCCAGCAGCTTCCTCCCCCGGGTCAGGGACAGGGCTTTCTTT.

The V and J genes are TRBV5-4 and TRBJ2-5, with a tentative D call TRBD1 (5 bases). V shed 0 bases and J shed 5 bases, with 8 bases lying between them. CDR1 is SGHNT, CDR2 YYREEE, per germline (reference sequence). This CDR3 region has 13 residues. The CDR3 bases are TGTGCCAGCAGCTTGGTACAGGCGGAGACCCAGTACTTC. Protein sequence: CASSLVQAETQYF. The whole variable domain, filled in from reference TRBV5-4 and TRBJ2-5, reads ETGVTQSPTHLIKTRGQQVTLRCSSQSGHNTVSWYQQALGQGPQFIFQYYREEENGRGNFPPRFSGLQFPNYSSELNVNALELDDSALYLCASSLVQAETQYFGPGTRLLVL.

The chain has TRBV4-3 and TRBJ2-7, with TRBD1 as a possible D gene (5 bases). V lost 4 bases to trimming and J lost 3 bases, with 10 bases between them. The CDR3 length is 13 residues. Germline values: CDR1 LGHNA, CDR2 YSLEER. The CDR3 spells CASSPLTVYEQYF. The CDR3 nucleotides read TGCGCCAGCAGCCCACTGACAGTCTACGAGCAGTACTTC.

V gene TRBV6-6 combines with J gene TRBJ2-7; the D gene is possibly TRBD2 (6 bases). The germline gives CDR1 MNHNY, CDR2 SVGAGI (reference sequence). The CDR3 is 13 residues long. The ends were cut back, 0 bases at V and 6 bases at J, with 9 bases in the middle. CDR3 nucleotides: TGTGCCAGCAGTTACTCGAGGAGGGGCGAGCAGTACGTC. Protein product: CASSYSRRGEQYV.

The CDR3 loop is CASRGIYTDTQYF. CDR3 nucleotide sequence: TGTGCCAGCAGGGGGATTTACACAGATACGCAGTATTTT. The V and J genes are TRBV6-1 and TRBJ2-3; the D is unclear. V lost 6 bases to trimming and J lost 2 bases, with 9 bases between them. CDR1 and CDR2 (germline): MNHNS, SASEGT. This CDR3 contains 13 residues.

Comment on this clone: At one of its ends the junction is not consistent with the germline gene, which may arise from a read error. The V call is TRBV5-6, the J call TRBJ2-1; 9 nucleotides agree with TRBD2. The CDR3 totals 13 residues. Germline V lookup: CDR1 SGHDT, CDR2 YYEEEE. This CDR3 is CASSLVSGGKSIF. DNA for the CDR3: TGTGCCAGCAGCTTGGTTAGCGGGGGAAAAAGTATCTTC.

The chain has TRBV5-1 and TRBJ2-7; D not certain. This CDR3 spans 13 amino acids. With 5 bases removed from V and 6 bases from J, the gap between germline ends came to 15 bases. Germline V gene data show CDR1 as SGHRS and CDR2 as YFSETQ. The CDR3, as DNA: TGCGCCAGCAGACGCCCGGGCGGTGGCGAGCAGTACTTC. It encodes CASRRPGGGEQYF.

The chain carries TRBV27 and TRBJ2-7; D is uncertain. This CDR3 spans 13 amino acids. Germline V gene sequence: CDR1 MNHEY, CDR2 SMNVEV (reference sequence). Between the trimmed V and J ends, which lost 3 bases and 3 bases, there was a span of 9 bases. The CDR3 DNA reads as TGTGCCAGCAGTTTTAGGAACAGCTACGAGCAGTACTTC. Encoded protein: CASSFRNSYEQYF.

This clone was recorded once. This rearrangement joins TRBV7-6 to TRBJ1-2, with D possibly TRBD1 on 5 matching bases. This CDR3 comprises 15 residues. CDR1 and CDR2 (germline): SGHVS, FNYEAQ. The V and J ends lost 5 bases and 4 bases respectively, with 17 bases between them. This CDR3 is CASSPGVDTVYGYTF. CDR3 nucleotides: TGTGCCAGCAGCCCCGGCGTGGACACAGTCTATGGCTACACCTTC.